This T cell receptor beta chain was captured in a study of CD8+ T cells in alopecia areata. Germline V gives CDR1 SGDLS, CDR2 YYNGEE. The CDR3 consists of 15 residues. V was pared by 4 bases and J by 5 bases, with 10 bases of the junction left unmatched. About this clone itself: As yet, its antigen is unknown.

Following extraction, RNA underwent reverse transcription to cDNA, which served as the sequencing template. The repertoire was sequenced with immunoSEQ multiplex PCR; TCRdb's copy has only in-frame clones and lacks some. The repertoire holds 95,000 to 120,000 clones, with approximately 59% as singletons. Notes on the study in general: In scalp samples, resident alphabeta T cells of normal skin are also sequenced. Mice showed TCR sharing more clearly than patients did, possibly owing to HLA.

The receptor comes from a human donor in good health. Sequencing was done on a sample of CD8+ T cells sorted from blood. The V gene is TRBV9, the J gene TRBJ2-5; TRBD1 matches 8 bases. CDR3 sequence (DNA): TGTGCCAGCAGCCCGGGGACAGGAGATTTGGAGACCCAGTACTTC. Translation: CASSPGTGDLETQYF.